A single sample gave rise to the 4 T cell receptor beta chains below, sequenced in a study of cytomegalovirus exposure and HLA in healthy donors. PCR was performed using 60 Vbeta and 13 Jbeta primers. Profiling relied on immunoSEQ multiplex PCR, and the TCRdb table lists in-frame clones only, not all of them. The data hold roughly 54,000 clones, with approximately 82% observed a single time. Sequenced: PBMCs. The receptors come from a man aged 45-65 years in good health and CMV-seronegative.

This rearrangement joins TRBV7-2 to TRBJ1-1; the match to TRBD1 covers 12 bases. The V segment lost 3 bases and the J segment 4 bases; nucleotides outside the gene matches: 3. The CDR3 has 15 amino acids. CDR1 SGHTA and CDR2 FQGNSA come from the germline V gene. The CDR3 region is CASSFGTGGFTEAFF. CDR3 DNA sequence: TGTGCCAGCAGCTTTGGGACAGGGGGCTTCACTGAAGCTTTCTTT.

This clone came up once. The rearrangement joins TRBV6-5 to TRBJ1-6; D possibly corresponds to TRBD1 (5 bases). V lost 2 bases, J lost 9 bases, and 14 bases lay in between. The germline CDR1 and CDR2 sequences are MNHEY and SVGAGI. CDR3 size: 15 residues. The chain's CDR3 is CASSYSQGRVSPLHF. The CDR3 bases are TGTGCCAGCAGTTACAGCCAGGGTCGGGTTTCACCCCTCCACTTT.

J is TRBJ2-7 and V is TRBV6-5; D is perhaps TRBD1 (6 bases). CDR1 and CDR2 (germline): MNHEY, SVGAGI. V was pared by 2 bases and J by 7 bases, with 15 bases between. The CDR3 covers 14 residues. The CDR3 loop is CASSYLVTGGEQYF. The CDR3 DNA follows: TGTGCCAGCAGTTACCTGGTGACAGGTGGAGAGCAGTACTTC.

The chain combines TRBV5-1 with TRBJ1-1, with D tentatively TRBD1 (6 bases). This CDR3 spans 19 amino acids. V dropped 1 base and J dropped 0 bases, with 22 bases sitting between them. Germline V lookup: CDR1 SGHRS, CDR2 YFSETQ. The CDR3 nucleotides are TGCGCCAGCAGCTTGTATAGTGTCGGTCAGGGGATATTGAACACTGAAGCTTTCTTT. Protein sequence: CASSLYSVGQGILNTEAFF.